The TCR beta chain described here comes from a study of T cells in Graves' hyperthyroidism and ophthalmopathy. Study observations and caveats: In blood, most of the thyroid clonotypes expanded above 0.001 were also present.

With respect to this clonotype: The antigen is undetermined.

Diagnoses used clinical symptoms, serum thyroxine and TRAb, thyroid ultrasound and orbital computed tomography. It was RNA transcripts that yielded the amplified TCR beta CDR3 regions. The HTBI primer set served for first-round RT-PCR of the TCR CDR3. TCRdb ran MiXCR on the multiplex PCR reads and lists one entry per CDR3 protein. This table holds some 600,000 distinct CDR3 sequences, approximately 15% found once. Germline V CDR1 and CDR2: MNHEY, SVGEGT. Losses at the gene ends were 6 bases for V and 9 bases for J; bases not matched to a gene: 10. The CDR3 extends over 15 amino acids. The rearrangement links TRBV6-2 or TRBV6-3 to TRBJ2-5; the match to TRBD2 covers 13 bases. This clonotype originated in a woman aged 25 to 39 with Graves' hyperthyroidism that later progressed to Graves' ophthalmopathy. Sequenced material: blood. DNA of the CDR3: TGTGCCAGCAGCAGACCGGGACTAGCGGGAAAGGCCCAGTACTTC. Translated, it gives CASSRPGLAGKAQYF.